This is a list of T cell receptor beta chains from one sample in a study of cytomegalovirus exposure and HLA in healthy donors. Assay: immunoSEQ multiplex PCR; the TCRdb copy retains only in-frame clones and omits some. The sample lists around 170,000 clones, about 78% seen once, with 1.4% in the top ten. The sequenced material came from PBMCs. The origin of the receptors is a male donor in good health and CMV-seronegative. Both conserved end residues are part of each CDR3. The D gene is left open where the match is weak. Some rows have no size entry. The others give once, few or many, or a class for an expanded clone.

D: TRBD2; J: TRBJ2-1; V: TRBV2; size: once; DNA: TGTGCCAGCAGATGGACTAGTTTGGAGCAGTTCTTC; CDR3: CASRWTSLEQFF
D: -; J: TRBJ1-5; V: TRBV6-5; size: -; DNA: TGTGCCAGCAGTTCACGGCGGCAGGGTTTTTTGCATTTT; CDR3: CASSSRRQGFLHF
D: TRBD1; J: TRBJ2-3; V: TRBV7-2; size: -; DNA: TGTGCCAGCAGCCAACGTTCCGGGACAGGGTACACAGATACGCAGTATTTT; CDR3: CASSQRSGTGYTDTQYF
D: -; J: TRBJ1-5; V: TRBV5-1; size: -; DNA: TGCGCCAGCAGCCCAACAGGTAGCAATCAGCCCCAGCATTTT; CDR3: CASSPTGSNQPQHF
D: -; J: TRBJ2-5; V: TRBV5-4; size: once; DNA: TGTGCCAGCAGTCCAACAGGGCCCCCAGAGACCCAGTACTTC; CDR3: CASSPTGPPETQYF
D: -; J: TRBJ2-7; V: TRBV4-1; size: -; DNA: TGCGCCAGCAGCCAAGAGGAGGACCAAATGGACGAGCAGTACTTC; CDR3: CASSQEEDQMDEQYF
D: -; J: TRBJ2-5; V: TRBV18; size: -; DNA: TGTGCCAGCTCACAACAGGGCCCCCCCCAAGAGACCCAGTACTTC; CDR3: CASSQQGPPQETQYF
D: -; J: TRBJ1-6; V: TRBV18; size: few; DNA: TGTGCCAGCTCACCACCGGTGCTAAGCAATAATTCACCCCTCCACTTT; CDR3: CASSPPVLSNNSPLHF
D: -; J: TRBJ2-7; V: TRBV18; size: -; DNA: TGTGCCAGCTCACCCGACAGAGATATGGGGCAGTACTTC; CDR3: CASSPDRDMGQYF
D: -; J: TRBJ2-3; V: TRBV6-1; size: few; DNA: TGTGCCAGCAGAGCACAGGGTGGGATCACAGATACGCAGTATTTT; CDR3: CASRAQGGITDTQYF
D: TRBD1; J: TRBJ2-7; V: TRBV4-1; size: once; DNA: TGCGCCAGCAGCCCTTTGGGGGACAGGGGGGACGAGCAGTACTTC; CDR3: CASSPLGDRGDEQYF
D: TRBD1; J: TRBJ2-7; V: TRBV19; size: few; DNA: TGTGCCAGTAGTGACAGGGGGCTCGACGAGCAGTACTTC; CDR3: CASSDRGLDEQYF
D: TRBD1; J: TRBJ2-3; V: TRBV18; size: -; DNA: TGTGCCAGCTCTCTCAAGGGGGCAGGGACCACAGATACGCAGTATTTT; CDR3: CASSLKGAGTTDTQYF
D: TRBD2; J: TRBJ2-3; V: TRBV7-3; size: -; DNA: TGTGCCAGCAGCAATCAACCCGGGACTAGTACAGATACGCAGTATTTT; CDR3: CASSNQPGTSTDTQYF
D: TRBD1; J: TRBJ1-4; V: TRBV7-9; size: few; DNA: TGTGCCAGCAGCCAGCAGCCCGGGACAGGGAATGAAAAACTGTTTTTT; CDR3: CASSQQPGTGNEKLFF